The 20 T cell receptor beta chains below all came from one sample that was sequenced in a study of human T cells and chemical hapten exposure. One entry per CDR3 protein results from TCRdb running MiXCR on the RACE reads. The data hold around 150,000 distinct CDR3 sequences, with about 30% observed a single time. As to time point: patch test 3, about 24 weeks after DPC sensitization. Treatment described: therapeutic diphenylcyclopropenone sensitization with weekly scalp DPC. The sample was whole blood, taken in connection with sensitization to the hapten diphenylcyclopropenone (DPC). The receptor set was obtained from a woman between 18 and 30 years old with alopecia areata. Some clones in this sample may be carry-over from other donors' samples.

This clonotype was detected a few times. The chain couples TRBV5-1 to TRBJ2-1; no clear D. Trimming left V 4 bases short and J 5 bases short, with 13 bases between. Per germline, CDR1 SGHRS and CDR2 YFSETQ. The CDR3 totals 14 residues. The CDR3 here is CASSLEPRHNEQFF. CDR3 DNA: TGCGCCAGCAGCCTGGAACCCCGTCACAATGAGCAGTTCTTC.

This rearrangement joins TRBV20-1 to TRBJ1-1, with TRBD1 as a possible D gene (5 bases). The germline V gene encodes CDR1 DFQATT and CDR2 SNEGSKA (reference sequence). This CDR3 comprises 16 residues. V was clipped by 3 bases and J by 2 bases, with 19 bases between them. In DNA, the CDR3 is TGCAGTGCTAGGCCTGCCTTAAGTCGGGACAACACTGAAGCTTTCTTT. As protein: CSARPALSRDNTEAFF.

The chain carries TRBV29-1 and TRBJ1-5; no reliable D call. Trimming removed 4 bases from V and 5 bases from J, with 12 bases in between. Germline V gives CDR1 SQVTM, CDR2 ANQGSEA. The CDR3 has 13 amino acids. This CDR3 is CSVGDSAYQPQHF. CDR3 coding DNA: TGCAGCGTTGGAGATTCCGCCTATCAGCCCCAGCATTTT.

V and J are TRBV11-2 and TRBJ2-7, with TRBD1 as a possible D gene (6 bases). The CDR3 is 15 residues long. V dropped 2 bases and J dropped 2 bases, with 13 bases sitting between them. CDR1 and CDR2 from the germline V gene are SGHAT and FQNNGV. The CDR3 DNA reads TGTGCCAGCAGCTTATCACAGGGTATAGCCTACGAGCAGTACTTC. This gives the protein CASSLSQGIAYEQYF.

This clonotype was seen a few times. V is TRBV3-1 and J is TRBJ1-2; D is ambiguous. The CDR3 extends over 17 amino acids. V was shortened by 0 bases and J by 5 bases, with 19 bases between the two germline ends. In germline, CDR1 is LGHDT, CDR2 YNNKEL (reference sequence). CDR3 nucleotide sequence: TGTGCCAGCAGCCAAGATCAGCACATCCGAGTTAGGTATGGCTACACCTTC. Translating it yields CASSQDQHIRVRYGYTF.

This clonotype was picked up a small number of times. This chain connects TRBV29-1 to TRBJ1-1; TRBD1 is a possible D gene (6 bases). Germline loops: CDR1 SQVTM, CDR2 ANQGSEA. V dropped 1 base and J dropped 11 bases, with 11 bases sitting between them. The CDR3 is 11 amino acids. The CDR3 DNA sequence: TGCAGCGTTGAAGTGAACAGGGCGGCTTTCTTT. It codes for CSVEVNRAAFF. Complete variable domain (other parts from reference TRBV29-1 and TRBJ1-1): SAVISQKPSRDICQRGTSLTIQCQVDSQVTMMFWYRQQPGQSLTLIATANQGSEATYESGFVIDKFPISRPNLTFSTLTVSNMSPEDSSIYLCSVEVNRAAFFGQGTRLTVV.

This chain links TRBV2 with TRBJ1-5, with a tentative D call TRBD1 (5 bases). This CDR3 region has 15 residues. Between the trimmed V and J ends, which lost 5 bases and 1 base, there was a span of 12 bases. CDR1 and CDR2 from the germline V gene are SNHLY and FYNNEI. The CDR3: CASSRRGGSNQPQHF. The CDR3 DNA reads TGTGCCAGCAGTAGGAGGGGAGGCAGCAATCAGCCCCAGCATTTT.

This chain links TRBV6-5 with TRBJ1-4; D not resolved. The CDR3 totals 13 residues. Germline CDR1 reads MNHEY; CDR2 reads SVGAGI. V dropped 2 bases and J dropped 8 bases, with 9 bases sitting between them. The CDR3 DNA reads TGTGCCAGCAGTTACGTCACCAGGGAAAAACTGTTTTTT. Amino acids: CASSYVTREKLFF.

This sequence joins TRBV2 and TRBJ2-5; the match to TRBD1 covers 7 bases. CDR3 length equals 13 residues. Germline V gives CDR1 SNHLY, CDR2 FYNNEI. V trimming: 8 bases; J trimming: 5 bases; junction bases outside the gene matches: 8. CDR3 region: CASGATGVETQYF. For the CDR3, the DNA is TGTGCCAGCGGCGCCACAGGGGTGGAGACCCAGTACTTC.

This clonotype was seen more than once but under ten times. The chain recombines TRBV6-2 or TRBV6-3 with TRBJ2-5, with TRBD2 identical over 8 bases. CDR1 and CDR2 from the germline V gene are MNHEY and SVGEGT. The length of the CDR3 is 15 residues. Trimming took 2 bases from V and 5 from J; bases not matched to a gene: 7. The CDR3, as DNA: TGTGCCAGCAGTTACGGAGAGCGGGAGACGGAGACCCAGTACTTC. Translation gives CASSYGERETETQYF.

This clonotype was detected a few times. The CDR3 DNA is TGTGCCAGCAGCTTAGTGGCCGCACAGGGCCCGATGAGCAATCAGCCCCAGCATTTT. This encodes CASSLVAAQGPMSNQPQHF. The chain employs TRBV7-9 and TRBJ1-5; tentative D call: TRBD1 (6 bases). The CDR3 is made up of 19 amino acids. CDR1 is SEHNR and CDR2 is FQNEAQ in the germline V gene (reference sequence). Trimming shortened V by 1 base and J by 1 base, and 20 bases separated the two germline ends.

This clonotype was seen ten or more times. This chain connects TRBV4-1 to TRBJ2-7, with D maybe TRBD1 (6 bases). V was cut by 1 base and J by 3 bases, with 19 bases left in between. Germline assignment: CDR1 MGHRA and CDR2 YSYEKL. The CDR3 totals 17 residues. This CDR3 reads CASSQVRAGTRVYEQYF. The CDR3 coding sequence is TGCGCCAGCAGCCAAGTCCGAGCCGGGACACGGGTCTACGAGCAGTACTTC.

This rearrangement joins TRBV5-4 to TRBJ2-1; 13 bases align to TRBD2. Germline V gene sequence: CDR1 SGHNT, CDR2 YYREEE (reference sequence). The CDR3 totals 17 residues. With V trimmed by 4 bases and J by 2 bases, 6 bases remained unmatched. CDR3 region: CASSRRTSGSAYNEQFF. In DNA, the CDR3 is TGTGCCAGCAGCCGCCGGACTAGCGGGAGTGCCTACAATGAGCAGTTCTTC.

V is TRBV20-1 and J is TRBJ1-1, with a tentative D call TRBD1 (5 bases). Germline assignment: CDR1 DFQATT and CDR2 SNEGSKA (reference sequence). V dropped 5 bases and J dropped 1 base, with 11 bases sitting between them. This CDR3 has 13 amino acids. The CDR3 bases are TGCAGTGCTGGGAGACAGACGAACACTGAAGCTTTCTTT. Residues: CSAGRQTNTEAFF.

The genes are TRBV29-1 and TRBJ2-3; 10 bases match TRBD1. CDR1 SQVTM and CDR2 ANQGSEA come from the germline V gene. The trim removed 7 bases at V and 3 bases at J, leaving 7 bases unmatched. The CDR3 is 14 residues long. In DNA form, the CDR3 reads TGCAGCGGGGGGGACAGGGGCTTGACAGATACGCAGTATTTT. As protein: CSGGDRGLTDTQYF.

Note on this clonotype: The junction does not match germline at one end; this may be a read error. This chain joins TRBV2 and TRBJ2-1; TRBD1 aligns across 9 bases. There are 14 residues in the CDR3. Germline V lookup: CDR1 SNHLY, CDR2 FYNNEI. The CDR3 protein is CASNPGQGYIEQFF. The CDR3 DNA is TGTGCCAGCAACCCGGGACAGGGATACATTGAGCAGTTCTTC.

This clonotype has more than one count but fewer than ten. The CDR3 DNA sequence: TGTGCCAGCAGTTACTCGCCAGCGGGATGGGATGAGCAGTTCTTC. It yields the protein CASSYSPAGWDEQFF. The genes are TRBV6-2 or TRBV6-3 and TRBJ2-1; TRBD2 matches at 7 bases. Trimming removed 0 bases from V and 8 bases from J; junction bases left unmatched: 7. This CDR3 comprises 15 residues. Germline V gene sequence: CDR1 MNHEY, CDR2 SVGEGT.

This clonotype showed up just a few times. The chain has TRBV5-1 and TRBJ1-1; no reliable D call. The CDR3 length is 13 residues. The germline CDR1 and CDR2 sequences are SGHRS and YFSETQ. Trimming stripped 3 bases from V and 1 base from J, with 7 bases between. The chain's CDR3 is CASSSLGNTEAFF. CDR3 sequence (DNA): TGCGCCAGCAGCTCCCTGGGGAACACTGAAGCTTTCTTT.

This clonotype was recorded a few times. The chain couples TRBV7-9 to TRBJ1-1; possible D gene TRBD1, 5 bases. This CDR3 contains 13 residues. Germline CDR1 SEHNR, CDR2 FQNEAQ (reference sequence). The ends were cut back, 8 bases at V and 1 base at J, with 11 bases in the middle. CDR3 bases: TGTGCCAGCCGGGGTACAGGGAACACTGAAGCTTTCTTT. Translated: CASRGTGNTEAFF.

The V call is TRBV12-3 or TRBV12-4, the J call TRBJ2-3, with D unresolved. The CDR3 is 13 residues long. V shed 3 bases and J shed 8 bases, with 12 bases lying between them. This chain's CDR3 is CASSFMGLGTQYF. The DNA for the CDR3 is TGTGCCAGCAGTTTTATGGGGTTGGGTACGCAGTATTTT.